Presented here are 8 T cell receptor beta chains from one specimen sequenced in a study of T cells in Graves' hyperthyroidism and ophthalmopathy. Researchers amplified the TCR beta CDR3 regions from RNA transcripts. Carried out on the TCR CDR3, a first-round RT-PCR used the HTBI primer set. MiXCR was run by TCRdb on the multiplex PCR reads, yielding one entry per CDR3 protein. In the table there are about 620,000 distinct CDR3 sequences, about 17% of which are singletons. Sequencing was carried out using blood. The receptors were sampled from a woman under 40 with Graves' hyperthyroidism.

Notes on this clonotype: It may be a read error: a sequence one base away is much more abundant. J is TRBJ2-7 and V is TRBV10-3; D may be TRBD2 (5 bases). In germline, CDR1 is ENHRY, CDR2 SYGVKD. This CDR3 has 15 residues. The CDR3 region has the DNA TGTGCCATCAGTGAAATACGGGATAACCCCTACGAGCGGTACTTC. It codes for CAISEIRDNPYERYF.

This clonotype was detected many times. CDR3 bases: TGTGCCAGCAGCGTCGGGACTAGCGGGAATAATGAGCAGTTCTTC. It specifies CASSVGTSGNNEQFF. The chain uses TRBV7-3 and TRBJ2-1; 13 bases are a match to TRBD2. Germline-derived CDR1 and CDR2 are SGHTA and FQGTGA. This CDR3 spans 15 amino acids. The V gene end was trimmed by 5 bases and the J gene end by 7 bases; junction bases not matched to a gene: 5.

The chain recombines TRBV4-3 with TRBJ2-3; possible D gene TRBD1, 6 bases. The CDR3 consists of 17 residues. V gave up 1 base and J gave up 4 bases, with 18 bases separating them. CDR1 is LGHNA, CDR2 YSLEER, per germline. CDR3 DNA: TGCGCCAGCAGCCAAGTTTTGGTTACAGGGCAGTCAGATACGCAGTATTTT. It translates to CASSQVLVTGQSDTQYF.

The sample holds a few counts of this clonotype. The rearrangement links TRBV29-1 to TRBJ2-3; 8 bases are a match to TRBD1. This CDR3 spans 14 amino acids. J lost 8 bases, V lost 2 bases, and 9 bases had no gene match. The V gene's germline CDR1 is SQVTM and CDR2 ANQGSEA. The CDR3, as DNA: TGCAGCGTTGAAAGACAGGGGTTCGGGGGTACGCAGTATTTT. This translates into CSVERQGFGGTQYF.

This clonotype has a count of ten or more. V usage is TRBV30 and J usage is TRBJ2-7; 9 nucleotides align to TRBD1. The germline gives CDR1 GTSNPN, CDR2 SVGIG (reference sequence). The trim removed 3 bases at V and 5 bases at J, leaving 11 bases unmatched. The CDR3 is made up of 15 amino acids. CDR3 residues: CAWRQRDRDFHEQYF. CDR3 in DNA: TGTGCCTGGAGGCAAAGGGACAGGGATTTCCACGAGCAGTACTTC.

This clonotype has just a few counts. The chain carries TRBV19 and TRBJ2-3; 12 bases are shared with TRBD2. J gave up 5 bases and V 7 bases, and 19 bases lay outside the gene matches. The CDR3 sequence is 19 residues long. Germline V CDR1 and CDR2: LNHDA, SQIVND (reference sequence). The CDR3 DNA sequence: TGTGCCAGTAAACGACTAGCGGGAGTCGCCACATCCCCCGGAGATACGCAGTATTTT. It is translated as CASKRLAGVATSPGDTQYF.

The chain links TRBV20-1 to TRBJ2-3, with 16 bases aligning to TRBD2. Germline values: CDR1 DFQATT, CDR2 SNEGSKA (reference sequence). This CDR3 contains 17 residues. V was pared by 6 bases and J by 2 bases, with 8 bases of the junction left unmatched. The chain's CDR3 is CSALGTSGRADTDTQYF. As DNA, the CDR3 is TGCAGTGCGCTTGGGACTAGCGGGAGGGCCGACACAGATACGCAGTATTTT.

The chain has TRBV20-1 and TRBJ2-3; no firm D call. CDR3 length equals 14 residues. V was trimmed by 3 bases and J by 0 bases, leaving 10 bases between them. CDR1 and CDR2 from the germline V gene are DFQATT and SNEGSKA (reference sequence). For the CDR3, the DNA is TGCAGTGCTAGGTCCGCGACTAGCACAGATACGCAGTATTTT. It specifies CSARSATSTDTQYF.